Listed below are T cell receptor beta chains from one sample, sequenced in a study of blood T cell repertoires in COVID-19. The repertoire was sequenced with immunoSEQ multiplex PCR; TCRdb's copy has only in-frame clones and lacks some. Of about 480,000 clones listed, approximately 87% are singletons. The sample taken for sequencing was PBMCs or T cells enriched from blood (not recorded which). These receptors all stem from a middle-aged woman who had recovered from COVID-19. CDR3s include the opening cysteine and the closing phenylalanine or tryptophan. The order of the fields is J gene, V gene, clone size, D gene, CDR3 DNA, CDR3 protein. A D gene is named only where the DNA matches it firmly. For some rows the clone size is stated as once, few or many, or as a class when expanded; others skip it.

TRBJ1-1 | TRBV5-4 | NA | NA | TGTGCCAGCAGCCGTTCCGACAGTCCTGAAGCTTTCTTT | CASSRSDSPEAFF
TRBJ1-1 | TRBV7-2 | NA | NA | TGTGCCAGCAGCCCCCAGAGGGCTGAAGCTTTCTTT | CASSPQRAEAFF
TRBJ2-2 | TRBV18 | NA | TRBD1 | TGTGCCAGCTCCTCGACAGGGCCGAACACCGGGGAGCTGTTTTTT | CASSSTGPNTGELFF
TRBJ1-3 | TRBV6-7 | NA | NA | TGTGCCAGCAGCTTCCTTTCAGGGGATGGAAACACCATATATTTT | CASSFLSGDGNTIYF
TRBJ1-6 | TRBV27 | NA | NA | TGTGCCAGCAGTTTTAGCGGGAATTCACCCCTCCACTTT | CASSFSGNSPLHF
TRBJ2-7 | TRBV7-2 | NA | NA | TGTGCCAGCAGCTTACAGCGCGACAGATACGAGCAGTACTTC | CASSLQRDRYEQYF
TRBJ2-1 | TRBV3-1/TRBV3-2 | NA | TRBD2 | TGTGCCAGCAGCCAAGGTAGCGGGAGGGCAAATGAGCAGTTCTTC | CASSQGSGRANEQFF
TRBJ2-7 | TRBV19 | NA | TRBD2 | TGTGCCAGTAGTATAGGGGCCCTCCGACTAGCGCCTACCTACGAGCAGTACTTC | CASSIGALRLAPTYEQYF
TRBJ2-7 | TRBV5-1 | few | TRBD1 | TGCGCCAGCAGCTTTAACGGACAGGGGTACGAGCAGTACTTC | CASSFNGQGYEQYF
TRBJ2-5 | TRBV7-6 | NA | TRBD2 | TGTGCCAGCAGCCCGAATAGCGGGAGAGGGGCAGAGACCCAGTACTTC | CASSPNSGRGAETQYF
TRBJ2-7 | TRBV7-9 | NA | TRBD2 | TGTGCCAGCAGCTCCTTATGGGGTAGCGGGGCAAACTCCTACGAGCAGTACTTC | CASSSLWGSGANSYEQYF
TRBJ1-3 | TRBV6-5 | once | TRBD1 | TGTGCCAGCAGCCTGGGACAGAACTCTGGAAACACCATATATTTT | CASSLGQNSGNTIYF
TRBJ2-7 | TRBV5-3 | NA | NA | TGTGCCAGACGAGTAGCCCAGGGGGGCAAAATTTACGAGCAGTACTTC | CARRVAQGGKIYEQYF
TRBJ1-2 | TRBV14 | NA | TRBD1 | TGTGCCAGCAGCCAACAAAATCAGGGGGCGTACTATGGCTACACCTTC | CASSQQNQGAYYGYTF
TRBJ1-1 | TRBV7-2 | NA | NA | TGTGCCAGCAGCCTCGGCCTAAGCGGTATGAACACTGAAGCTTTCTTT | CASSLGLSGMNTEAFF
TRBJ1-5 | TRBV6-5 | NA | NA | TGTGCCAGCAGCGGGGGATCCTCGCCCCAGCATTTT | CASSGGSSPQHF
TRBJ1-5 | TRBV5-5 | once | TRBD1 | TGTGCCAGCAGCACGGGACAGGGAGTGGTTGAGCAGCCCCAGCATTTT | CASSTGQGVVEQPQHF
TRBJ1-1 | TRBV3-1/TRBV3-2 | once | NA | TGTGCCAGCAGCTATACGACTCCTTCGTCAGCTTTCTTT | CASSYTTPSSAFF
TRBJ2-5 | TRBV11-1 | NA | NA | TGTGCCAGCAGCTTGTTGACATCCCAAGAGACCCAGTACTTC | CASSLLTSQETQYF
TRBJ2-2 | TRBV5-5 | NA | NA | TGTGCCAGCAGCTTGCTTGGGGAGTCCGGGGAGCTGTTTTTT | CASSLLGESGELFF
TRBJ1-2 | TRBV6-5 | NA | TRBD1 | TGTGCCAGCAGTTACGCGAGAGTTGGACAGGTTGAGGGCTACACCTTC | CASSYARVGQVEGYTF
TRBJ2-3 | TRBV25-1 | NA | NA | TGTGCCAGCAGTGAATCCTGGAGGGAACGCACAGATACGCAGTATTTT | CASSESWRERTDTQYF
TRBJ2-1 | TRBV7-9 | NA | TRBD2 | TGTGCCAGCAGCTTAGATGTGGGAGGGATCAGCTCCTACAATGAGCAGTTCTTC | CASSLDVGGISSYNEQFF
TRBJ1-3 | TRBV14 | few | NA | TGTGCCAGCAGCCAAGGGACAATTACTGGAAACACCATATATTTT | CASSQGTITGNTIYF
TRBJ2-2 | TRBV13 | NA | NA | TGTGCCAGCAGCTCGGCAGGGGCGCGGGTCACCGGGGAGCTGTTTTTT | CASSSAGARVTGELFF
TRBJ2-1 | TRBV11-2 | NA | TRBD1 | TGTGCCAGCAGCTTACAAGGACAGGGGTTTGATGAGCAGTTCTTC | CASSLQGQGFDEQFF
TRBJ2-1 | TRBV6-4 | few | NA | TGTGCCAGCAGTGACGGGCCAGGGGAATCCTACAATGAGCAGTTCTTC | CASSDGPGESYNEQFF
TRBJ2-2 | TRBV6-2/TRBV6-3 | NA | TRBD2 | TGTGCCAGCAGTTACTATCGGGAGGTCGGGGAGCTGTTTTTT | CASSYYREVGELFF
TRBJ2-7 | TRBV6-5 | NA | NA | TGTGCCAGCAGTTACTCAACAGGGAACGAGCAGTACTTC | CASSYSTGNEQYF
TRBJ1-5 | TRBV7-2 | NA | TRBD1 | TGTGCCAGCAGCCCCAGGGACAGGGGAACTTATCAGCCCCAGCATTTT | CASSPRDRGTYQPQHF
TRBJ2-1 | TRBV10-3 | NA | NA | TGTGCCGTCCGACTGCACTACTCCTACAATGAGCAGTTCTTC | CAVRLHYSYNEQFF
TRBJ1-4 | TRBV12-3/TRBV12-4 | NA | TRBD1 | TGTGCCAGCAGTCCGACAGGGCCCGAAAAACTGTTTTTT | CASSPTGPEKLFF
TRBJ1-1 | TRBV18 | NA | NA | TGTGCCAGCTCACCTGACCCGGACAGCCTGAACACTGAAGCTTTCTTT | CASSPDPDSLNTEAFF
TRBJ1-1 | TRBV11-1 | NA | NA | TGTGCCAGCAGCGCGGACACCTCTGAGAACACTGAAGCTTTCTTT | CASSADTSENTEAFF
TRBJ2-1 | TRBV6-5 | NA | TRBD2 | TGTGCCAGCAGCAGACTAGCGGGAGGGCCGGGTGAGCAGTTCTTC | CASSRLAGGPGEQFF
TRBJ2-1 | TRBV4-1 | NA | TRBD1 | TGCGCCAGCAGCCCAACAGGGGGCTCCTACAATGAGCAGTTCTTC | CASSPTGGSYNEQFF
TRBJ2-1 | TRBV11-2 | NA | TRBD2 | TGTGCCAGCAGCTTAGCGGGGGGGCTGTACAATGAGCAGTTCTTC | CASSLAGGLYNEQFF
TRBJ2-7 | TRBV12-5 | once | TRBD1 | TGTGCTAGTGGTAGGGGGACAGGGCGAGTCTACGAGCAGTACTTC | CASGRGTGRVYEQYF
TRBJ1-1 | TRBV29-1 | NA | NA | TGCAGCGGCCAACAGAATCTGAACACTGAAGCTTTCTTT | CSGQQNLNTEAFF
TRBJ1-2 | TRBV5-6 | NA | NA | TGTGCCAGCAGCTTGGAGGGGGTCTCTAACTATGGCTACACCTTC | CASSLEGVSNYGYTF